These T cell receptor beta chains were read from a single sample in a study of CD8 T cells in ankylosing spondylitis. TCRdb re-analysed the 5' RACE reads in MiXCR, keeping a single row per CDR3 protein. This table holds 25,000 to 35,000 distinct CDR3 sequences, around 5.2% found once. Material: blood, either unsorted or a sorted T cell fraction (not recorded which). Every receptor here comes from a female donor with ankylosing spondylitis or in good health (not recorded which). Both conserved end residues are part of each CDR3. Each record gives: D gene, J gene, clone size, V gene, CDR3 protein, CDR3 DNA. D genes are given only for firm matches. For some rows the clone size is stated as once, few or many, or as a class when expanded; others skip it.

d_gene: TRBD2; j_gene: TRBJ2-7; abundance: few; v_gene: TRBV9; CDR3aa: CASSVANQAGGPYEQYF; CDR3nt: TGTGCCAGCAGCGTAGCCAACCAAGCGGGGGGGCCCTACGAGCAGTACTTC
d_gene: TRBD2; j_gene: TRBJ2-3; abundance: many; v_gene: TRBV9; CDR3aa: CASGRGDGDTQYF; CDR3nt: TGTGCCAGCGGTCGGGGGGATGGAGATACGCAGTATTTT
d_gene: TRBD2; j_gene: TRBJ2-3; abundance: many; v_gene: TRBV9; CDR3aa: CASSRRAAGGRADTQYF; CDR3nt: TGTGCCAGCAGCCGCAGGGCGGCGGGGGGCCGGGCAGATACGCAGTATTTT
d_gene: -; j_gene: TRBJ2-7; abundance: many; v_gene: TRBV9; CDR3aa: CASSVNPNYEQYF; CDR3nt: TGTGCCAGCAGCGTTAACCCAAACTACGAGCAGTACTTC
d_gene: TRBD2; j_gene: TRBJ2-3; abundance: few; v_gene: TRBV9; CDR3aa: CASSTGLAGGEDTQYF; CDR3nt: TGTGCCAGCAGCACGGGACTAGCGGGGGGGGAAGATACGCAGTATTTT
d_gene: -; j_gene: TRBJ2-7; abundance: many; v_gene: TRBV9; CDR3aa: CASSVASGTSYEQYF; CDR3nt: TGTGCCAGCAGCGTAGCATCGGGGACATCCTACGAGCAGTACTTC
d_gene: TRBD1; j_gene: TRBJ1-6; abundance: few; v_gene: TRBV9; CDR3aa: CASSVGDRYSPLHF; CDR3nt: TGTGCCAGCAGCGTAGGGGACAGATATTCACCCCTCCACTTT
d_gene: -; j_gene: TRBJ1-2; abundance: medium-sized; v_gene: TRBV9; CDR3aa: CASSAGGMANYGYTF; CDR3nt: TGTGCCAGCAGCGCGGGGGGGATGGCTAACTATGGCTACACCTTC
d_gene: TRBD2; j_gene: TRBJ2-1; abundance: -; v_gene: TRBV9; CDR3aa: CASSVALDRLAGNNEQFF; CDR3nt: TGTGCCAGCAGCGTAGCCCTAGACCGGCTAGCGGGAAATAATGAGCAGTTCTTC
d_gene: TRBD2; j_gene: TRBJ2-1; abundance: medium-sized; v_gene: TRBV9; CDR3aa: CASSALAGLNNEQFF; CDR3nt: TGTGCCAGCAGCGCATTAGCGGGACTCAACAATGAGCAGTTCTTC
d_gene: -; j_gene: TRBJ2-5; abundance: many; v_gene: TRBV9; CDR3aa: CASSVGSERWGIQETQYF; CDR3nt: TGTGCCAGCAGCGTTGGGAGCGAGCGGTGGGGGATACAAGAGACCCAGTACTTC
d_gene: TRBD2; j_gene: TRBJ2-1; abundance: -; v_gene: TRBV9; CDR3aa: CASSPGPSGGSYNEQFF; CDR3nt: TGTGCCAGCAGCCCTGGACCTAGCGGGGGCTCCTACAATGAGCAGTTCTTC
d_gene: -; j_gene: TRBJ1-2; abundance: many; v_gene: TRBV9; CDR3aa: CASSPEGGAVYGYTF; CDR3nt: TGTGCCAGCAGCCCGGAGGGGGGGGCGGTCTATGGCTACACCTTC
d_gene: TRBD1; j_gene: TRBJ1-2; abundance: many; v_gene: TRBV9; CDR3aa: CASSVGQGGTGGYTF; CDR3nt: TGTGCCAGCAGCGTAGGACAGGGAGGAACGGGAGGCTACACCTTC
d_gene: -; j_gene: TRBJ2-5; abundance: many; v_gene: TRBV9; CDR3aa: CASSEGLARDVSGTQYF; CDR3nt: TGTGCCAGCAGCGAAGGGCTAGCGAGAGATGTATCGGGGACCCAGTACTTC
d_gene: -; j_gene: TRBJ2-5; abundance: many; v_gene: TRBV9; CDR3aa: CASSVAPMKETQYF; CDR3nt: TGTGCCAGCAGCGTAGCCCCTATGAAGGAGACCCAGTACTTC
d_gene: TRBD1; j_gene: TRBJ1-2; abundance: medium-sized; v_gene: TRBV9; CDR3aa: CASSPQDRDRVGYTF; CDR3nt: TGTGCCAGCAGCCCCCAGGACCGGGACAGAGTAGGCTACACCTTC
d_gene: -; j_gene: TRBJ2-3; abundance: -; v_gene: TRBV9; CDR3aa: CASSVIAVADTQYF; CDR3nt: TGTGCCAGCAGCGTGATAGCTGTCGCAGATACGCAGTATTTT
d_gene: -; j_gene: TRBJ1-1; abundance: many; v_gene: TRBV9; CDR3aa: CASSVEGGQRNTEAFF; CDR3nt: TGTGCCAGCAGCGTAGAGGGCGGACAGAGGAACACTGAAGCTTTCTTT
d_gene: TRBD1; j_gene: TRBJ2-7; abundance: many; v_gene: TRBV9; CDR3aa: CASSPGTGGLYEQYF; CDR3nt: TGTGCCAGCAGCCCTGGGACAGGGGGCTTGTACGAGCAGTACTTC
d_gene: -; j_gene: TRBJ1-1; abundance: many; v_gene: TRBV9; CDR3aa: CASSPTGTANTEAFF; CDR3nt: TGTGCCAGCAGTCCTACCGGGACCGCGAACACTGAAGCTTTCTTT
d_gene: -; j_gene: TRBJ2-5; abundance: many; v_gene: TRBV9; CDR3aa: CASSVVAGAGETQYF; CDR3nt: TGTGCCAGCAGCGTAGTGGCGGGGGCTGGGGAGACCCAGTACTTC
d_gene: -; j_gene: TRBJ2-5; abundance: -; v_gene: TRBV9; CDR3aa: CASSVEPAVGETQYF; CDR3nt: TGTGCCAGCAGCGTAGAACCAGCCGTGGGGGAGACCCAGTACTTC
d_gene: -; j_gene: TRBJ2-5; abundance: many; v_gene: TRBV9; CDR3aa: CASSKDRGQETQYF; CDR3nt: TGTGCCAGCAGCAAGGACCGGGGGCAAGAGACCCAGTACTTC
d_gene: -; j_gene: TRBJ2-3; abundance: many; v_gene: TRBV9; CDR3aa: CASSDRTSSTDTQYF; CDR3nt: TGTGCCAGCAGCGACCGGACCAGCAGTACAGATACGCAGTATTTT
d_gene: -; j_gene: TRBJ2-6; abundance: many; v_gene: TRBV9; CDR3aa: CASSVDASGANVLTF; CDR3nt: TGTGCCAGCAGCGTAGACGCTTCCGGGGCCAACGTCCTGACTTTC
d_gene: -; j_gene: TRBJ1-2; abundance: medium-sized; v_gene: TRBV9; CDR3aa: CASSATRDTYGYTF; CDR3nt: TGTGCCAGCAGCGCCACACGGGACACCTATGGCTACACCTTC
d_gene: -; j_gene: TRBJ2-7; abundance: many; v_gene: TRBV9; CDR3aa: CASSVEEDTYEQYF; CDR3nt: TGTGCCAGCAGCGTAGAGGAGGACACCTACGAGCAGTACTTC
d_gene: -; j_gene: TRBJ2-1; abundance: -; v_gene: TRBV9; CDR3aa: CASSVAPQRSNEQFF; CDR3nt: TGTGCCAGCAGCGTAGCCCCCCAACGGAGCAATGAGCAGTTCTTC
d_gene: TRBD2; j_gene: TRBJ2-2; abundance: many; v_gene: TRBV9; CDR3aa: CASGGTKNTGELFF; CDR3nt: TGTGCCAGCGGAGGGACTAAGAACACCGGGGAGCTGTTTTTT
d_gene: -; j_gene: TRBJ2-3; abundance: many; v_gene: TRBV9; CDR3aa: CASSVVSTRGTDTQYF; CDR3nt: TGTGCCAGCAGCGTAGTATCAACCCGGGGCACAGATACGCAGTATTTT
d_gene: -; j_gene: TRBJ2-7; abundance: few; v_gene: TRBV9; CDR3aa: CASSVAPDTSSYEQYF; CDR3nt: TGTGCCAGCAGCGTAGCTCCGGACACTAGCTCCTACGAGCAGTACTTC
d_gene: -; j_gene: TRBJ1-2; abundance: medium-sized; v_gene: TRBV9; CDR3aa: CASSVDSPRYGYTF; CDR3nt: TGTGCCAGCAGCGTAGACAGCCCCCGCTATGGCTACACCTTC
d_gene: -; j_gene: TRBJ1-6; abundance: many; v_gene: TRBV9; CDR3aa: CASSVEAHSSYNSPLHF; CDR3nt: TGTGCCAGCAGCGTAGAGGCCCATAGCTCCTATAATTCACCCCTCCACTTT
d_gene: -; j_gene: TRBJ1-1; abundance: many; v_gene: TRBV9; CDR3aa: CASSVATFTEAFF; CDR3nt: TGTGCCAGCAGCGTAGCTACTTTCACTGAAGCTTTCTTT
d_gene: -; j_gene: TRBJ2-6; abundance: -; v_gene: TRBV9; CDR3aa: CASSVGIGGSGANVLTF; CDR3nt: TGTGCCAGCAGCGTTGGAATTGGGGGCTCTGGGGCCAACGTCCTGACTTTC
d_gene: -; j_gene: TRBJ2-5; abundance: many; v_gene: TRBV9; CDR3aa: CASSGPLGMETQYF; CDR3nt: TGTGCCAGCAGCGGACCCCTGGGGATGGAGACCCAGTACTTC
d_gene: -; j_gene: TRBJ2-7; abundance: many; v_gene: TRBV9; CDR3aa: CASSVVSSSEQYF; CDR3nt: TGTGCCAGCAGCGTAGTATCTAGCTCCGAGCAGTACTTC
d_gene: TRBD1; j_gene: TRBJ1-2; abundance: many; v_gene: TRBV9; CDR3aa: CASSLHPSGQIYGYTF; CDR3nt: TGTGCCAGCAGCCTCCACCCGTCGGGACAGATCTATGGCTACACCTTC
d_gene: TRBD1; j_gene: TRBJ2-3; abundance: many; v_gene: TRBV9; CDR3aa: CASSADLGGPDTQYF; CDR3nt: TGTGCCAGCAGCGCGGACTTAGGGGGCCCAGATACGCAGTATTTT
d_gene: TRBD1; j_gene: TRBJ2-3; abundance: -; v_gene: TRBV9; CDR3aa: CASSALTGFEYF; CDR3nt: TGTGCCAGCAGCGCCCTGACAGGGTTCGAGTATTTT
d_gene: TRBD2; j_gene: TRBJ2-1; abundance: many; v_gene: TRBV9; CDR3aa: CASSALAGGDEQFF; CDR3nt: TGTGCCAGCAGCGCCCTAGCGGGGGGAGATGAGCAGTTCTTC
d_gene: -; j_gene: TRBJ1-5; abundance: many; v_gene: TRBV9; CDR3aa: CASSVESSGQPQHF; CDR3nt: TGTGCCAGCAGCGTAGAAAGTTCCGGTCAGCCCCAGCATTTT
d_gene: TRBD2; j_gene: TRBJ2-5; abundance: many; v_gene: TRBV9; CDR3aa: CASSARGAGGPGETQYF; CDR3nt: TGTGCCAGCAGCGCCCGGGGAGCGGGAGGGCCGGGAGAGACCCAGTACTTC
d_gene: -; j_gene: TRBJ2-1; abundance: many; v_gene: TRBV9; CDR3aa: CASSVGSTSGEQFF; CDR3nt: TGTGCCAGCAGCGTAGGTTCGACATCAGGTGAGCAGTTCTTC
d_gene: -; j_gene: TRBJ2-7; abundance: many; v_gene: TRBV9; CDR3aa: CASSVDGGHHSYEQYF; CDR3nt: TGTGCCAGCAGCGTAGATGGGGGACATCACTCCTACGAGCAGTACTTC
d_gene: -; j_gene: TRBJ1-3; abundance: many; v_gene: TRBV21-1; CDR3aa: CASSKDGCGNTIYF; CDR3nt: TGTGCCAGCAGCAAAGATGGCTGTGGAAACACCATATATTTT
d_gene: TRBD1; j_gene: TRBJ1-2; abundance: few; v_gene: TRBV9; CDR3aa: CASSEGTGQLYGYTF; CDR3nt: TGTGCCAGCAGCGAAGGAACGGGACAGTTATATGGCTACACCTTC